The rows below give T cell receptor beta chains drawn from one sample of a study of cytomegalovirus exposure and HLA in healthy donors. Here immunoSEQ multiplex PCR was the method, and the copy in TCRdb shows in-frame clones only, minus some. Here the sample spans about 150,000 clones, under 85% being singletons. Sequencing was done on a sample of PBMCs. These receptors were obtained from a woman aged 25 to 39 in good health and CMV-seronegative. Both conserved end residues are part of each CDR3.

TRBV28	TRBJ1-1	CASSKTLTGTGGLAFF
TRBV5-1	TRBJ2-7	CASSSRTGFYEQYF
TRBV9	TRBJ1-2	CANSTEGTGYTF
TRBV5-6	TRBJ2-2	CASSFSSGGPANTGELFF
TRBV2	TRBJ2-5	CASSSTLGLAQETQYF
TRBV6-1	TRBJ1-1	CASGGSYTEAFF
TRBV29-1	TRBJ1-1	CSVALQVAAFF
TRBV11-2	TRBJ1-5	CASSLGTYNQPQHF
TRBV5-1	TRBJ2-7	CASSLAAVAGVSYEQYF
TRBV12-5	TRBJ2-3	CASGFETLHTQYF
TRBV5-4	TRBJ2-5	CASSLSRRAEEETQYF
TRBV11-3	TRBJ2-3	CASSLGRADTQYF
TRBV5-1	TRBJ2-7	CASSALGAGIYEQYF
TRBV11-2	TRBJ2-7	CASSSFYEQYF
TRBV2	TRBJ2-3	CASSPTSFGTDTQYF
TRBV7-9	TRBJ1-2	CASSLWGGWPNYGYTF
TRBV6-1	TRBJ2-1	CASSSGRSSYNEQFF
TRBV28	TRBJ1-2	CASSYTGKRLWYGYTF
TRBV2	TRBJ1-2	CASRGEVVNYGYTF
TRBV6-5	-	CASSRGGPYEQYF
TRBV7-2	TRBJ1-1	CASSLFGTGLTEAFF
TRBV30	TRBJ2-7	CAWAVWATGVYEQYF
TRBV2	TRBJ1-1	CASRGDGTEAFF
TRBV29-1	TRBJ1-1	CSVEARGQGTEAFF
TRBV6-5	TRBJ1-6	CASRDRGPSPLHF
TRBV11-2	TRBJ1-1	CASSLVTGSRTEAFF
TRBV7-6	TRBJ1-1	CASSRPAGKGTEAFF
TRBV2	TRBJ1-2	CASSDRTGGSGGYTF
TRBV28	TRBJ2-7	CASSSPWYRAYEQYF
TRBV7-6	TRBJ2-1	CASSPGLAADNEQFF
TRBV11-3	TRBJ2-2	CASSYGLASNTGELFF
TRBV19	TRBJ1-1	CASRPSGRGVIFEAFF
TRBV5-1	TRBJ2-7	CASSFGGSYEQYF
TRBV5-1	TRBJ1-1	CASSLLGNTEAFF
TRBV5-4	TRBJ1-2	CASSNLPTGGNYGYTF
TRBV5-4	TRBJ2-7	CASSFTSGSYEQYF
TRBV5-8	TRBJ1-4	CASSQGVDRATNEKLFF
TRBV5-1	TRBJ2-1	CASSFTGVAYNEQFF
TRBV29-1	TRBJ1-1	CSVEPPQSLNRPNTEAFF
TRBV15	TRBJ1-5	CATSIGRTRGNQPQHF